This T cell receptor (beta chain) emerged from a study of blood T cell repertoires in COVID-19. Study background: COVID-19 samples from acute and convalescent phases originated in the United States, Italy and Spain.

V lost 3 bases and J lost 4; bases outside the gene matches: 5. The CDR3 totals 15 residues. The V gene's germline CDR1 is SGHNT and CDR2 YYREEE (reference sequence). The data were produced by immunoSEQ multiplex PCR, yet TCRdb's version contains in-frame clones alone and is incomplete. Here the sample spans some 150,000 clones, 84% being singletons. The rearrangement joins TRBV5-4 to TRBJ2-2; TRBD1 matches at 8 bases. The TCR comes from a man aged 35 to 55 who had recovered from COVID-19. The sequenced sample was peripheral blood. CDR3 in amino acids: CASSSQGARTGELFF. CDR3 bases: TGTGCCAGCAGCTCTCAGGGGGCGCGCACCGGGGAGCTGTTTTTT. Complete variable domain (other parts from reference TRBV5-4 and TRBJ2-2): ETGVTQSPTHLIKTRGQQVTLRCSSQSGHNTVSWYQQALGQGPQFIFQYYREEENGRGNFPPRFSGLQFPNYSSELNVNALELDDSALYLCASSSQGARTGELFFGEGSRLTVL.